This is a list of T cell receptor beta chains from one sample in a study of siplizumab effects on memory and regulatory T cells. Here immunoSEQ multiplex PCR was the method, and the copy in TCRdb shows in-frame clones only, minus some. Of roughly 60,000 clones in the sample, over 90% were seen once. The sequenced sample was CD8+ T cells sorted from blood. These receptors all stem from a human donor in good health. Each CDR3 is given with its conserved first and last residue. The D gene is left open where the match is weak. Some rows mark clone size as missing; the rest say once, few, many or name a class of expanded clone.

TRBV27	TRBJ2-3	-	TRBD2	TGTGCCAGCAGGGAATGGACTAGCGGCACAGATACGCAGTATTTT	CASREWTSGTDTQYF
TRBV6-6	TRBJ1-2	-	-	TGTGCCAGCAGCCTTCCGGGGGTTGGCTACACCTTC	CASSLPGVGYTF
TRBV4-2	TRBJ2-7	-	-	TGTGCCAGCAGCCAGGAGATTCAGGGTCCCTCCTACGAGCAGTACTTC	CASSQEIQGPSYEQYF
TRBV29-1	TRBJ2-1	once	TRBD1	TGCAGCGAATGGACAGGTAAGTATGCGCCAACGCAGTTCTTC	CSEWTGKYAPTQFF
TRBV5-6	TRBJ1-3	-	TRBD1	TGTGCCAGCAGCGAAACAGGGGGTTACTCTGGAAACACCATATATTTT	CASSETGGYSGNTIYF
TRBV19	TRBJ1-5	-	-	TGTGCCAGTAGTTTCCTCGGGCGCAATCAGCCCCAGCATTTT	CASSFLGRNQPQHF
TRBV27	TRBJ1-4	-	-	TGTACCTACAGGGTTAATGAAAAACTGTTTTTT	CTYRVNEKLFF
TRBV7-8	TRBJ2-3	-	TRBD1	TGTGCCAGCAGCTTAGTAACAGGGGACACAGATACGCAGTATTTT	CASSLVTGDTDTQYF
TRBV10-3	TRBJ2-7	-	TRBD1	TGTGCCATCAGTGAGACAGGGGTCTCCTACGAGCAGTACTTC	CAISETGVSYEQYF
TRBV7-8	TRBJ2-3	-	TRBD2	TGTGCCAGCAGCCCTCCGGGTGCGGGAGAACACACAGATACGCAGTATTTT	CASSPPGAGEHTDTQYF
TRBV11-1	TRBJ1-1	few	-	TGTGCCAGCAGCTTAGGCCCCACCGTGAACACTGAAGCTTTCTTT	CASSLGPTVNTEAFF
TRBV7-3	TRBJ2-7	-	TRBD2	TGTGCCAGCAGCTTTTTATCTCTAGCGGGGCCCTACGAGCAGTACTTC	CASSFLSLAGPYEQYF
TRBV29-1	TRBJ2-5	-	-	TGCAGCGTTGATTCCCCGGAGGAGGAAGGAACCCAGTACTTC	CSVDSPEEEGTQYF
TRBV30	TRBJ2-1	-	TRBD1	TGTGCCTGGGGCCGGGACAGTTCCTACAATGAGCAGTTCTTC	CAWGRDSSYNEQFF
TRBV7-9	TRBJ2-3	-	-	TGTGCCAGCAGCTTAGGGTTCAATTTAGGCCGGGAGTCAGATACGCAGTATTTT	CASSLGFNLGRESDTQYF
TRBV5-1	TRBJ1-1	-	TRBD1	TGCGCCAGCAGCGCTCCGGGACAGAGGAACACTGAAGCTTTCTTT	CASSAPGQRNTEAFF
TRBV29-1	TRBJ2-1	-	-	TGCAGCGGGAGGGGACAGTCCTACAATGAGCAGTTCTTC	CSGRGQSYNEQFF
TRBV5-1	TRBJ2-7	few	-	TGCGCCAGCAGCCTGGGGCCAGGATACGAGCAGTACTTC	CASSLGPGYEQYF
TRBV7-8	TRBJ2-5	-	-	TGTGCCAGCAGCTTTCTACGGGTATCTGAAGAGACCCAGTACTTC	CASSFLRVSEETQYF
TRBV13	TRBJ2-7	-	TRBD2	TGTGCCAGCAGCTTTAGCGGGAGGGGGTCCTACGAGCAGTACTTC	CASSFSGRGSYEQYF
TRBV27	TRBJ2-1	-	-	TGTGCCAGCAGTTCGACAGGTAGGAATGAGCAGTTCTTC	CASSSTGRNEQFF
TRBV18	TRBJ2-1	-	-	TGTGCCAGCTCACAAACAGGTACCTACAATGAGCAGTTCTTC	CASSQTGTYNEQFF
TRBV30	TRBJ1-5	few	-	TGTGCCTGGAGTTCCGGGCAGGGTGATCAGCCCCAGCATTTT	CAWSSGQGDQPQHF
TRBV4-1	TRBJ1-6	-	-	TGCGCCAGCAGCCAAGGACTGGCACTGAATTCACCCCTCCACTTT	CASSQGLALNSPLHF
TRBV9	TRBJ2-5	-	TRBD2	TGTGCCAGCAGCATCTTAGCGGGAGAAGAGACCCAGTACTTC	CASSILAGEETQYF
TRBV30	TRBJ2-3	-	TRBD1	TGTGCCTGGAGTATCCGGACAGGGGGCACAGATACGCAGTATTTT	CAWSIRTGGTDTQYF
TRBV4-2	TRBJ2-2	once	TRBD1	TGTGCCAGCAGCCAAGTGGGGACAGGGTTATACGGGGAGCTGTTTTTT	CASSQVGTGLYGELFF
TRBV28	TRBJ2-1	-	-	TGTGCCAGCAGTCTGGGACAAAATGAGCAGTTCTTC	CASSLGQNEQFF
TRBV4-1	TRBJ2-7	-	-	TGCGCCAGCAGCCAACGTGATGTAAGAGCTGGGACCGAGCAGTACTTC	CASSQRDVRAGTEQYF
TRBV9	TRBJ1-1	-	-	TGTGCCAGCAGCGTAGAAGGCGACGGGCTTTTTGCTGAAGCTTTCTTT	CASSVEGDGLFAEAFF
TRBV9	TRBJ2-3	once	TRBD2	TGTGCCAGCAGCGTGGGGAGGGCAGATACGCAGTATTTT	CASSVGRADTQYF
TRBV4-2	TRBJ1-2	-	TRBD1	TGTGCCAGCAGCCAAGAAGGGGGCGCAGATGGCTACACCTTC	CASSQEGGADGYTF
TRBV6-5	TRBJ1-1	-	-	TGTGCCAGCAGTTACTCACGGGTCACGATGAACACTGAAGCTTTCTTT	CASSYSRVTMNTEAFF
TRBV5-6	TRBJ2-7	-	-	TGTGCCAGCAGCTTGCTAGAGGCGCGAGAGCAGTACTTC	CASSLLEAREQYF
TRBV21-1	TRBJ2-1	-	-	TGTGCCAGCAGCAAATCGCAGGTGGCAGGGAGTGGCAATGAGCAGTTCTTC	CASSKSQVAGSGNEQFF
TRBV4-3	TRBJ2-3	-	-	TGCGCCAGCAGCCTCGCCTCAGGCACAGATACGCAGTATTTT	CASSLASGTDTQYF
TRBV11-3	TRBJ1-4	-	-	TGTGCCAGCAGCTTCAGGGGATCAGCAACTAATGAAAAACTGTTTTTT	CASSFRGSATNEKLFF
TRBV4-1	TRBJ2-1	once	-	TGCGCCAGCAGCCAAAGTCCCCACACGGGCAATGAGCAGTTCTTC	CASSQSPHTGNEQFF
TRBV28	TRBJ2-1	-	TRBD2	TGTGCCAGCAGTTTAGCGGGAGGGTGGTCTGATGAGCAGTTCTTC	CASSLAGGWSDEQFF
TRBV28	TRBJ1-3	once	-	TGTGCCAGCACCTACTTTTCCGGGGAATACGGAAACACCATATATTTT	CASTYFSGEYGNTIYF
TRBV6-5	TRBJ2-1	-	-	TGTGCCAGCAGTTCTCGACTAGATGTCTACAATGAGCAGTTCTTC	CASSSRLDVYNEQFF
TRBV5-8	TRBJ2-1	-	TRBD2	TGTGCCAGCAGTTCGGGACTAGCGGGAGGGCCCTACAATGAGCAGTTCTTC	CASSSGLAGGPYNEQFF
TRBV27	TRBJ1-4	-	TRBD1	TGTGCCAGCAGGACCCGGGACAGGGTTAATGAAAAACTGTTTTTT	CASRTRDRVNEKLFF
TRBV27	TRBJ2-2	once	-	TGTGCCAGCAGTTTTCCTAGGGGGGAGCTGTTTTTT	CASSFPRGELFF
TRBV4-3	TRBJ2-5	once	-	TGCGCCAGCAGCCCCGAGAGGATGGAGACCCAGTACTTC	CASSPERMETQYF
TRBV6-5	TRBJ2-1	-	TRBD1	TGTGCCAGCAGCCGGACAGGGCATCCGGTGGATGAGCAGTTCTTC	CASSRTGHPVDEQFF
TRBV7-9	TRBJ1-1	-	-	TGTGCCAGCAGCTTAGGGGGTGAAGCTTTCTTT	CASSLGGEAFF
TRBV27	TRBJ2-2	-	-	TGTGCCAGCAGTTTAGGCGCGACCGGGGAGCTGTTTTTT	CASSLGATGELFF
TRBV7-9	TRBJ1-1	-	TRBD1	TGTGCCACCCCGGGACAGGGGAAAGCTTTCTTT	CATPGQGKAFF
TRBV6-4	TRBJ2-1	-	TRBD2	TGTGCCAGCAGTGACTCTGGGACTAGATCCTACAATGAGCAGTTCTTC	CASSDSGTRSYNEQFF
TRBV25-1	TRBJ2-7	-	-	TGTGCCAGCGATGGGACGGAATCCTACGAGCAGTACTTC	CASDGTESYEQYF
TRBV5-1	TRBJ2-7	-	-	TGCGCCAGCAGACCGGACAGCCTCGAGCAGTACTTC	CASRPDSLEQYF
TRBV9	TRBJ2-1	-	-	TGTGCCAGCAGCGTAGATGGGGAATACAATGAGCAGTTCTTC	CASSVDGEYNEQFF
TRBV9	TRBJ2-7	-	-	TGTGCCAGCAGCCCTTGGCCGGGGAACGAGCAGTACTTC	CASSPWPGNEQYF
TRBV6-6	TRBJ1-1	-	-	TGTGCCAGCAGTTTACCCACGACTGAAGCTTTCTTT	CASSLPTTEAFF
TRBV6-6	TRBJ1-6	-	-	TGTGCCAGCAGTTGGAGCTCCTATAATTCACCCCTCCACTTT	CASSWSSYNSPLHF
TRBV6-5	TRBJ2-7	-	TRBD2	TGTGCCAGCAGTCGTGGGACTAGCGGGAGTAACGAGCAGTACTTC	CASSRGTSGSNEQYF
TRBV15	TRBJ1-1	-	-	TGTGCCACCGCGGACAGCATGAACACTGAAGCTTTCTTT	CATADSMNTEAFF
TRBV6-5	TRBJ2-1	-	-	TGTGCCAGCAGTTACTCAGGTAGTTACAATGAGCAGTTCTTC	CASSYSGSYNEQFF
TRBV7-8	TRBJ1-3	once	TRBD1	TGTGCCAGCAGCCCCCGGGACAGCCCCTCTGGAAACACCATATATTTT	CASSPRDSPSGNTIYF